This paragraph reports one TCR beta chain. Its antigen remains unknown. These data are taken from a study of OX40 agonist ivuxolimab in advanced cancers. About the study: A history of anti-PD-1, anti-PD-L1 or anti-CTLA-4 therapy was acceptable, and about 40% had some. Study observations and caveats: Near-lowest levels of clonal expansion characterized partial responders at 0.1-3.0 mg/kg. CD8+ T cells averaged more expanded clones than CD4+.

The protocol was immunoSEQ multiplex PCR, while the TCRdb copy is restricted to in-frame clones and leaves out a portion. There are some 86,000 clones in the sample; more than 85% occur only once, and roughly 6.9% lies in the top ten. Blood samples were obtained at baseline, cycle 4 day 1, and cycle 7 day 1. Germline V gene sequence: CDR1 SGHTA, CDR2 FQGNSA. The ends were cut back, 0 bases at V and 8 bases at J, with 4 bases in the middle. The CDR3 is made up of 12 amino acids. The receptor's source is an adult with an advanced solid tumor such as melanoma, head and neck, liver or kidney cancer. The sequenced sample was CD4+ or CD8+ T cells sorted from blood, obtained in a trial of the OX40 agonist ivuxolimab. V usage is TRBV7-2 and J usage is TRBJ1-4, with D uncertain. The CDR3 nucleotides read TGTGCCAGCAGCTTAGCGAGAGAAAAACTGTTTTTT. It encodes CASSLAREKLFF.